One sample yielded the 18 T cell receptor beta chains listed below, sequenced in a study of radiotherapy plus CTLA-4 blockade in lung cancer. The protocol was immunoSEQ multiplex PCR, while the TCRdb copy is restricted to in-frame clones and leaves out a portion. The sample has approximately 47,000 clones; 80% to 85% are singletons. Sequencing used peripheral blood, obtained from a patient treated with radiotherapy plus ipilimumab. The receptors derive from a human donor with non-small cell lung cancer who had stable disease on radiotherapy plus ipilimumab.

The rearrangement uses TRBV21-1 and TRBJ2-7; the table's D call TRBD1 went unverified against the DNA. TRBV21-1 corresponds to a pseudogene. CDR3 length: 15 residues. CDR3 nucleotide sequence: TGTGCCAGCAGCATTCGTCCAGGAACAAACTACGAGCAGTACTTC. As protein: CASSIRPGTNYEQYF.

J is TRBJ1-1 and V is TRBV28, with D unresolved. Trimming cost V 7 bases and J 7 bases, with 19 bases left between them. There are 14 residues in the CDR3. CDR1 MDHEN and CDR2 SYDVKM come from the germline V gene. This chain's CDR3 is CASIYGWGGSEAFF. The CDR3 DNA reads as TGTGCCAGCATTTACGGGTGGGGAGGGAGTGAAGCTTTCTTT.

The chain joins TRBV4-3 to TRBJ2-5; D perhaps matches TRBD1 (5 bases). Germline CDR1 is LGHNA and CDR2 is YSLEER. V gave up 0 bases and J gave up 1 base, with 15 bases separating them. CDR3 length: 17 residues. CDR3 amino acids: CASSQDRAGQAQETQYF. The DNA of the CDR3 is TGCGCCAGCAGCCAAGATAGGGCAGGGCAGGCCCAAGAGACCCAGTACTTC.

This sequence joins TRBV5-1 and TRBJ2-5, with a possible D match to TRBD2 (6 bases). The CDR3 loop spans 16 amino acids. Looked up from germline, CDR1 is SGHRS and CDR2 is YFSETQ. The ends were cut back, 0 bases at V and 2 bases at J, with 14 bases in the middle. CDR3 sequence (DNA): TGCGCCAGCAGCTTGGTACCGGGAGTAGGGCAAGAGACCCAGTACTTC. This sequence encodes CASSLVPGVGQETQYF.

This chain connects TRBV7-6 to TRBJ2-7; D remains unclear. This CDR3 is 16 amino acids long. V lost 0 bases and J 0 bases, leaving 12 bases between the germline ends. From germline, CDR1 is SGHVS and CDR2 FNYEAQ. Here the CDR3 DNA reads TGTGCCAGCAGCTTAGCGTCCGGGTCTTCCTCCTACGAGCAGTACTTC. It codes for CASSLASGSSSYEQYF. Full variable domain (rest looked up from reference TRBV7-6 and TRBJ2-7): GAGVSQSPRYKVTKRGQDVALRCDPISGHVSLYWYRQALGQGPEFLTYFNYEAQQDKSGLPNDRFSAERPEGSISTLTIQRTEQRDSAMYRCASSLASGSSSYEQYFGPGTRLTVT.

The J gene is TRBJ2-3, the V gene TRBV6-4, with D uncertain. The CDR3 extends over 13 amino acids. Looked up from germline, CDR1 is MRHNA and CDR2 is SNTAGT. Between the trimmed V and J ends, which lost 6 bases and 2 bases, there was a span of 9 bases. The CDR3, as DNA: TGTGCCAGCAGCCTCGAGAACACAGATACGCAGTATTTT. Protein product: CASSLENTDTQYF.

The chain couples TRBV4-3 to TRBJ2-1; D remains unclear. Trimming cost V 1 base and J 9 bases, with 13 bases left between them. Germline V gene lookup returns CDR1 LGHNA and CDR2 YSLEER. The CDR3 loop spans 14 amino acids. The CDR3 loop is CASSQVGSAVEQFF. For the CDR3, the DNA is TGCGCCAGCAGCCAAGTTGGTAGTGCGGTTGAGCAGTTCTTC.

This sequence joins TRBV7-8 and TRBJ1-5, with a weak D call TRBD1 (6 bases). Germline V gene data show CDR1 as SGHVS and CDR2 as FQNEAQ. This CDR3 is built from 16 residues. V was trimmed by 0 bases and J by 0 bases, leaving 9 bases between them. CDR3 amino acids: CASSLARTVSNQPQHF. The CDR3 DNA follows: TGTGCCAGCAGCTTAGCTCGGACAGTTAGCAATCAGCCCCAGCATTTT.

The genes are TRBV7-2 and TRBJ2-3; perhaps TRBD1 as D (6 bases). The CDR3 has 15 residues. Trimming cost V 5 bases and J 2 bases, with 14 bases left between them. The V gene's germline CDR1 is SGHTA and CDR2 FQGNSA. CDR3 sequence (DNA): TGTGCCAGCAGCGCGCAGGACAGCGCCACAGATACGCAGTATTTT. It translates to CASSAQDSATDTQYF. Full variable domain (missing parts from reference TRBV7-2 and TRBJ2-3): GAGVSQSPSNKVTEKGKDVELRCDPISGHTALYWYRQSLGQGLEFLIYFQGNSAPDKSGLPSDRFSAERTGGSVSTLTIQRTQQEDSAVYLCASSAQDSATDTQYFGPGTRLTVL.

The V call is TRBV2, the J call TRBJ2-6; D is ambiguous. The germline CDR1 and CDR2 sequences are SNHLY and FYNNEI. This CDR3 has 14 amino acids. Trimming took off 3 bases at V and 1 base at J, with 4 bases between the two ends. The CDR3: CASSEESGANVLTF. As DNA, the CDR3 is TGTGCCAGCAGTGAGGAGTCTGGGGCCAACGTCCTGACTTTC. The full variable domain, in which reference TRBV2 and TRBJ2-6 provide the parts outside the CDR3, is EPEVTQTPSHQVTQMGQEVILRCVPISNHLYFYWYRQILGQKVEFLVSFYNNEISEKSEIFDDQFSVERPDGSNFTLKIRSTKLEDSAMYFCASSEESGANVLTFGAGSRLTVL.

J is TRBJ2-7 and V is TRBV7-2; 8 bases align to TRBD1. The J segment lost 4 bases and the V segment lost 3 bases, leaving 5 bases of the junction unmatched. The germline V gene encodes CDR1 SGHTA and CDR2 FQGNSA. The CDR3 is made up of 14 amino acids. As DNA, the CDR3 is TGTGCCAGCAGCTTTTTGGACAGGGCTTACGAGCAGTACTTC. Translated: CASSFLDRAYEQYF. Supplemented by reference TRBV7-2 and TRBJ2-7, the full variable domain reads GAGVSQSPSNKVTEKGKDVELRCDPISGHTALYWYRQSLGQGLEFLIYFQGNSAPDKSGLPSDRFSAERTGGSVSTLTIQRTQQEDSAVYLCASSFLDRAYEQYFGPGTRLTVT.

V usage is TRBV5-1 and J usage is TRBJ2-1, with 14 bases that match TRBD2. Losses at the gene ends were 4 bases for V and 4 bases for J; bases not matched to a gene: 16. Germline V gene sequence: CDR1 SGHRS, CDR2 YFSETQ. CDR3 size: 20 residues. CDR3 protein: CASSPGTPGLAGEWYNEQFF. CDR3 nucleotide sequence: TGCGCCAGCAGCCCGGGGACCCCGGGACTAGCGGGAGAGTGGTACAATGAGCAGTTCTTC. Complete variable domain (other parts from reference TRBV5-1 and TRBJ2-1): KAGVTQTPRYLIKTRGQQVTLSCSPISGHRSVSWYQQTPGQGLQFLFEYFSETQRNKGNFPGRFSGRQFSNSRSEMNVSTLELGDSALYLCASSPGTPGLAGEWYNEQFFGPGTRLTVL.

The chain carries TRBV19 and TRBJ2-7; 9 positions match TRBD1. Looked up from germline, CDR1 is LNHDA and CDR2 is SQIVND (reference sequence). The trim removed 3 bases at V and 6 bases at J, leaving 6 bases unmatched. The CDR3 extends over 14 amino acids. CDR3 nucleotides: TGTGCCAGTAGTATGGTACAGGGGGCAAGCGAGCAGTACTTC. The encoded protein is CASSMVQGASEQYF.

V gene TRBV18 combines with J gene TRBJ2-5; D is unresolved. The germline V and J ends were trimmed by 1 base and 5 bases, with 5 bases remaining between them. Germline CDR1 is KGHSH and CDR2 is LQKENI. This CDR3 has 12 residues. The CDR3 loop is CASSPLYETQYF. The CDR3 DNA reads TGTGCCAGCTCACCACTTTATGAGACCCAGTACTTC.

This clone is large within its sample. V is TRBV6-4 and J is TRBJ2-3; D unclear. Trimming shortened V by 0 bases and J by 3 bases, and 10 bases separated the two germline ends. Per the germline V gene, CDR1 is MRHNA and CDR2 is SNTAGT. This CDR3 region has 15 residues. CDR3 protein: CASSDSRSPTDTQYF. CDR3 bases: TGTGCCAGCAGTGACTCGAGGTCCCCGACAGATACGCAGTATTTT.

The V call is TRBV19, the J call TRBJ2-7; D remains unclear. Germline V gives CDR1 LNHDA, CDR2 SQIVND (reference sequence). Trimming pared 3 bases from V and 3 bases from J, leaving 12 bases between. This CDR3 is 14 amino acids long. The CDR3 DNA reads TGTGCCAGTAGTATGAGGAGCCTAGGCTACGAGCAGTACTTC. Translating it yields CASSMRSLGYEQYF.

As to this clone: A read error may explain this, as a much larger clone is one base away. This chain links TRBV27 with TRBJ2-5; 8 nucleotides agree with TRBD2. Germline lookup yields CDR1 MNHEY and CDR2 SMNVEV (reference sequence). After removal of 5 bases from V and 11 bases from J, the junction contained 13 bases not matched to a gene. This CDR3 spans 14 amino acids. The CDR3 coding sequence is TGTGCCAGCAGTGAACGGGGGGGAGCCTACGGGCAGTACTTC. Amino acid sequence: CASSERGGAYGQYF.

This chain uses TRBV5-6 with TRBJ1-2; 8 nucleotides match TRBD1. V was clipped by 4 bases and J by 8 bases; unmatched bases: 7. In germline, CDR1 is SGHDT, CDR2 YYEEEE. CDR3 length: 13 amino acids. The CDR3 DNA is TGTGCCAGCAGCGTCAGGGGGCTGATGGGCTACACCTTC. Translated: CASSVRGLMGYTF.